This is a list of T cell receptor beta chains from one sample in a study of blood T cell repertoires in COVID-19. The data were produced by immunoSEQ multiplex PCR, yet TCRdb's version contains in-frame clones alone and is incomplete. The sample shows roughly 150,000 clones, around 87% of them seen only once. The source material was peripheral blood. The receptors originated from an elderly woman with COVID-19, enrolled during active disease. Each CDR3 is given with its conserved first and last residue. The order of the fields is CDR3 protein, CDR3 DNA, V gene, CDR3 length, J gene, clone size, D gene. D genes are given only for firm matches. Size tells how often a clone was seen (once, few, many) or the class of an expanded clone, and some rows leave it out.

CASSRDSLYGYTF	TGTGCCAGTAGTAGGGACAGCCTCTATGGCTACACCTTC	TRBV19	13	TRBJ1-2	.	TRBD1
CASSPGTGVYEQYF	TGTGCCAGCAGTCCCGGGACAGGGGTTTACGAGCAGTACTTC	TRBV2	14	TRBJ2-7	many	TRBD1
CASSQDPGLAVGNEQFF	TGTGCCAGCAGCCAAGACCCGGGACTAGCGGTTGGCAATGAGCAGTTCTTC	TRBV4-2	17	TRBJ2-1	.	TRBD2
CASSSEVTGYGYTF	TGTGCCAGCAGCTCAGAGGTGACTGGCTATGGCTACACCTTC	TRBV7-9	14	TRBJ1-2	once	.
CATSTIDSNQPQHF	TGTGCCACCAGCACAATAGATAGCAATCAGCCCCAGCATTTT	TRBV15	14	TRBJ1-5	.	.
CATSDLRGTEAFF	TGTGCCACCAGTGATCTCAGGGGTACTGAAGCTTTCTTT	TRBV24-1	13	TRBJ1-1	.	.
CASSIGRTGGNQPQHF	TGTGCCAGTAGTATAGGACGGACAGGGGGCAATCAGCCCCAGCATTTT	TRBV19	16	TRBJ1-5	few	TRBD1
CASRTSQGNTEAFF	TGTGCCAGCCGAACCTCCCAGGGGAACACTGAAGCTTTCTTT	TRBV7-9	14	TRBJ1-1	.	.
CASRSSNTIYF	TGTGCCAGCAGATCTTCCAACACCATATATTTT	TRBV6-5	11	TRBJ1-3	many	.
CASSYLRTNEKLFF	TGTGCCAGCAGTTACCTGCGTACTAATGAAAAACTGTTTTTT	TRBV6-5	14	TRBJ1-4	.	.
CASNLDRVTEQYF	TGCGCCAGCAACCTGGACAGGGTCACCGAGCAGTACTTC	TRBV5-1	13	TRBJ2-7	.	TRBD1
CASSRDYNTGELFF	TGTGCCAGCAGCCGGGACTACAACACCGGGGAGCTGTTTTTT	TRBV7-3	14	TRBJ2-2	.	TRBD2
CASSKTSAYEQYF	TGTGCCAGCAGCAAAACTAGCGCGTACGAGCAGTACTTC	TRBV6-6	13	TRBJ2-7	.	TRBD2
CASSAPQGARNTEAFF	TGCGCCAGCAGCGCGCCGCAGGGGGCAAGGAACACTGAAGCTTTCTTT	TRBV5-1	16	TRBJ1-1	.	TRBD1
CASSPTGDSNQPQHF	TGTGCCAGCAGTCCGACAGGGGATAGCAATCAGCCCCAGCATTTT	TRBV7-2	15	TRBJ1-5	.	TRBD1
CASSPLGLAYNEQFF	TGCGCCAGCAGCCCCTTGGGACTTGCATACAATGAGCAGTTCTTC	TRBV4-1	15	TRBJ2-1	.	.
CASSWGQGDSPLHF	TGTGCCAGCAGTTGGGGACAGGGGGATTCACCCCTCCACTTT	TRBV2	14	TRBJ1-6	.	TRBD1
CASSYAGLAGGNEQFF	TGTGCCAGCAGTTACGCGGGACTAGCGGGAGGCAATGAGCAGTTCTTC	TRBV6-7	16	TRBJ2-1	.	TRBD2
CASSVGGDQETQYF	TGTGCCAGCAGCGTAGGGGGGGACCAAGAGACCCAGTACTTC	TRBV9	14	TRBJ2-5	.	.
CASSLSRDYEQYF	TGTGCCAGCAGTTTGTCACGGGATTACGAGCAGTACTTC	TRBV27	13	TRBJ2-7	.	.